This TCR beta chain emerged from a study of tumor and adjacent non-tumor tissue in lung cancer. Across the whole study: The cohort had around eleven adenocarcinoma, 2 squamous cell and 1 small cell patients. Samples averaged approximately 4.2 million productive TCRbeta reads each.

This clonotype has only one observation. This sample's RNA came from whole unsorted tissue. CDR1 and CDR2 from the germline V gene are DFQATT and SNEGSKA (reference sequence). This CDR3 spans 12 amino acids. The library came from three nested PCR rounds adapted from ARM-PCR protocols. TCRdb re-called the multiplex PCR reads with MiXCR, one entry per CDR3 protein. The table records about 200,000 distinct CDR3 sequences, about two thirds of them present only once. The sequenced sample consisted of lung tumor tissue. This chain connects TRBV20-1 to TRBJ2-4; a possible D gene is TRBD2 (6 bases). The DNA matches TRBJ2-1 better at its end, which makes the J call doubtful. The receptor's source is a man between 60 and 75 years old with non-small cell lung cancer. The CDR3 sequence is CSAKDGRNIQFF. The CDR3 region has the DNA TGCAGTGCTAAAGATGGGAGGAACATTCAGTTCTTC.